These T cell receptor beta chains were read from a single sample in a study of cytomegalovirus exposure and HLA in healthy donors. Here immunoSEQ multiplex PCR was the method, and the copy in TCRdb shows in-frame clones only, minus some. The sample lists some 190,000 clones; about 82% were seen once. The specimen was PBMCs. Receptor source: a woman in her thirties in good health and CMV-seronegative. Both conserved end residues are trimmed from each CDR3.

cdr3_aa cdr3_length v_call
ASRQVVSGNTIY 12 TRBV5-1
ASSLVPLQGNSPLH 14 TRBV5-1
ASSPLQDRAAGELF 14 TRBV18
ASRYSTDTQY 10 TRBV7-9
ASSVIMRGLGNTIY 14 TRBV6-1
AWNGAGLLETQY 12 TRBV30
ASSEGDPVGSIMPQH 15 TRBV9
ASRDTGSPYEQY 12 TRBV27
ASSLAALPSAAQY 13 TRBV7-8
ASSPSGLEQY 10 TRBV7-9
ASSFFGPGTAYTEAF 15 TRBV5-1
ASSVVGQADYEQY 13 TRBV9
ASSEGQGLNEQY 12 TRBV9
ASSLSGTSGARGGDTQY 17 TRBV5-6
ASSSRGKGARSYEQY 15 TRBV7-2
ASSRDRQGTGELF 13 TRBV6-6
ASSLAGGPSNEQF 13 TRBV6-5
ASSQEGVGLGLFTIY 15 TRBV4-1
ATGGRGSWETQY 12 TRBV6-5
SVRGQMNTEAF 11 TRBV29-1
ALSGTAVRSTEAF 13 TRBV30
ASSLTSGGENIQY 13 TRBV5-1
AWASGQGGNQPQH 13 TRBV30
ASSPLSGVKETQY 13 TRBV18
ASSEGTVSYEQY 12 TRBV9
ASSPRQNQPQH 11 TRBV18
ASSRRGMNTEAF 12 TRBV7-9
ARSFHLDRVWADTQY 15 TRBV5-3
AISGTGVVSPLH 12 TRBV10-3
ASSDSSGGADEQF 13 TRBV6-4
ASSSTDFSEAF 11 TRBV7-7
ASSYNRDRGLANTEAF 16 TRBV27
ASSPRDRYSYEQY 13 TRBV7-9
ASSLSDSPTDTQY 13 TRBV11-2
ASSFSSGSLNTEAF 14 TRBV5-1
ASSPTGDTQY 10 TRBV6-4
ASSHRGGGYT 10 TRBV11-2
ASSLTGTPEGAEAF 14 TRBV7-3
ASSGRTGQETQY 12 TRBV14
AISVTGEAGELF 12 TRBV10-3
ASSLSGGKAWGYT 13 TRBV27
SASSSDAQY 9 TRBV20-1
ASSLAAGSPYEQY 13 TRBV5-1
ATSRRRTDTDTQY 13 TRBV15
AWSVTSGGTQY 11 TRBV30
ASSPGTGAYEQY 12 TRBV11-2
SASVDGYT 8 TRBV20-1
ASSLAPSGGGPDTQY 15 TRBV7-2
ASSQPSWARGHSNEQF 16 TRBV4-1
SVEDHLAGYGNTEAF 15 TRBV29-1
ASSSQGLVTEAF 12 TRBV5-1
ASSQDETQFYEQY 13 TRBV4-1
ASSISTNEQY 10 TRBV19
ASSEGTSAVDTQY 13 TRBV25-1
ASSLGTPEGGYT 12 TRBV5-1
ASIRGAQETQY 11 TRBV2